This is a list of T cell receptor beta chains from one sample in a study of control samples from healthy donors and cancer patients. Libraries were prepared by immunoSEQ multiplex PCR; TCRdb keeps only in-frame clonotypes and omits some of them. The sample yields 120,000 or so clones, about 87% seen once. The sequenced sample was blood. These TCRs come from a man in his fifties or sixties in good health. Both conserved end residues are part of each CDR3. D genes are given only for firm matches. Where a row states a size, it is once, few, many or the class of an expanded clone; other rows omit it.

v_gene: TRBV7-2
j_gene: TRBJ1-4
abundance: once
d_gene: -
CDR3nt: TGTGCCAGCAGCTTAAACTTCAGCAGGACCCCTTCAACTAATGAAAAACTGTTTTTT
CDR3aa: CASSLNFSRTPSTNEKLFF

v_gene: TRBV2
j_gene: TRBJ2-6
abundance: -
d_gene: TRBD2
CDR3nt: TGTGCCAGCTCGGCGGGGGGACTCGCCGGGGCCAACGTCCTGACTTTC
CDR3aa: CASSAGGLAGANVLTF

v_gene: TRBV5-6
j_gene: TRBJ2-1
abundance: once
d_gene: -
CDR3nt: TGTGCCAGCAGCTTGGCGGGGGGCGGGACGAAGTTCTTC
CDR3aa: CASSLAGGGTKFF

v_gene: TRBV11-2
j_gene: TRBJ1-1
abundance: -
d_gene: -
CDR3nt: TGTGCCAGCAGCTTATTGTCACCGTCTGAAGCTTTCTTT
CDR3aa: CASSLLSPSEAFF

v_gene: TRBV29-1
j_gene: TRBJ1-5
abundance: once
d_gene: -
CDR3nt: TGCAGCGCCTTATGGAGCAATCAGCCCCAGCATTTT
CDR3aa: CSALWSNQPQHF

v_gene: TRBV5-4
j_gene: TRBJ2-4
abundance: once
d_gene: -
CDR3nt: TGTGCCAGCAGCCAACTAGGACAGCAGTACTTC
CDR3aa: CASSQLGQQYF

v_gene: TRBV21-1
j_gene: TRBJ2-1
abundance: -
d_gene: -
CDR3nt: TGTGCCAGCAGCAAAGTGGGACTAGCTCCCTACAATGAGCAGTTCTTC
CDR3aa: CASSKVGLAPYNEQFF

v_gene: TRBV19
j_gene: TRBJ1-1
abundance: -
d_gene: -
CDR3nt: TGTGCCAGTAGTACAAACCCAGGGAACACTGAAGCTTTCTTT
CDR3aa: CASSTNPGNTEAFF

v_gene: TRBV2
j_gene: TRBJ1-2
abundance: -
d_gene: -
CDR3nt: TGTGCCAGCAGTGATGTAGGGGAGGGCTACACCTTC
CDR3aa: CASSDVGEGYTF

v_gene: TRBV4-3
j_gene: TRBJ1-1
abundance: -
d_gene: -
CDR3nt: TGCGCCAGCAGCCAAGATGAAAGGGGCCCGGGTCGAGCTTTCTTT
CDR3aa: CASSQDERGPGRAFF

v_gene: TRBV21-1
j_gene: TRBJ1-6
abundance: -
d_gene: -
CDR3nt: TGTGCCAGCAGCAAAGGAAGGACCGAGCTTTATAATTCACCCCTCCACTTT
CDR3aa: CASSKGRTELYNSPLHF